This entry lists 24 T cell receptor beta chains sequenced from one sample in a study of response to subunit inactivated influenza vaccine. TCRdb reanalysed the RT-PCR reads using MiXCR and keeps one entry per CDR3 protein. The sample shows roughly 150,000 distinct CDR3 sequences, 11% of them seen only once. The sample consisted of non-naive T cells sorted from PBMCs, taken more than 35 days after vaccination. The source is a man aged 45 to 65 who received an inactivated influenza vaccine.

The V and J genes are TRBV5-1 and TRBJ2-5, with 11 positions matching TRBD1. The CDR3 has 15 amino acids. Germline V gives CDR1 SGHRS, CDR2 YFSETQ. J gave up 7 bases and V 2 bases, and 7 bases lay outside the gene matches. The CDR3 protein is CASSLRTGGDGTQYF. CDR3 DNA: TGCGCCAGCAGCTTAAGGACAGGGGGCGACGGGACCCAGTACTTC.

This clonotype showed up just a few times. This chain uses TRBV7-2 with TRBJ2-7; no reliable D call. This CDR3 contains 13 residues. In germline, CDR1 is SGHTA, CDR2 FQGNSA. Deletions cut 3 bases from V and 3 bases from J, with 9 bases between. This CDR3 is CASSFTMGYEQYF. The DNA for the CDR3 is TGTGCCAGCAGCTTTACAATGGGCTACGAGCAGTACTTC.

The chain is built from TRBV10-2 and TRBJ2-1; D ambiguous. Per the germline V gene, CDR1 is WSHSY and CDR2 is SAAADI. V was trimmed by 8 bases and J by 4 bases, leaving 12 bases between them. CDR3 size: 13 residues. The CDR3 nucleotides read TGCGCCAGCGGGTATGACGGGTACAATGAGCAGTTCTTC. Translation: CASGYDGYNEQFF.

At least ten counts were recorded for this clonotype. CDR3: CASREGKETQYF. Written as DNA, the CDR3 is TGTGCCAGCAGAGAGGGCAAAGAGACCCAGTACTTC. J is TRBJ2-5 and V is TRBV28, with a tentative D call TRBD2 (5 bases). V dropped 6 bases and J dropped 3 bases, with 8 bases sitting between them. The germline gives CDR1 MDHEN, CDR2 SYDVKM. CDR3 length equals 12 residues.

In this sample, this clonotype turned up many times. This rearrangement joins TRBV7-8 to TRBJ1-1, with 7 bases that match TRBD1. Trimming removed 4 bases from V and 5 bases from J; junction bases left unmatched: 4. Germline lookup yields CDR1 SGHVS and CDR2 FQNEAQ. CDR3 length equals 13 residues. The CDR3 DNA reads TGTGCCAGCAGCTACACAGGGGAAACTGAAGCTTTCTTT. Translating it yields CASSYTGETEAFF.

The table lists this clonotype with many counts. Written as DNA, the CDR3 is TGTGCCAGCAGTGCGGGGGACGGAAACATGGTTACGCAGTATTTT. Protein sequence: CASSAGDGNMVTQYF. The chain combines TRBV12-3 or TRBV12-4 with TRBJ2-3; TRBD2 matches at 7 bases. V lost 5 bases and J lost 8; bases outside the gene matches: 13. The CDR3 is made up of 15 amino acids.

This clonotype was counted a few times. The DNA of the CDR3 is TGTGCCAGCAGTTTCGGAAATAGCGGGAAAGAGACCCAGTACTTC. It yields the protein CASSFGNSGKETQYF. The chain carries TRBV12-3 or TRBV12-4 and TRBJ2-5, with TRBD2 matching 8 bases. The trim removed 3 bases at V and 3 bases at J, leaving 6 bases unmatched. The CDR3 has 15 residues.

This clonotype was seen only a few times. The rearrangement links TRBV4-2 to TRBJ2-1; 15 positions agree with TRBD2. Germline V lookup: CDR1 LGHNA, CDR2 YNFKEQ. The V segment lost 5 bases and the J segment 6 bases; nucleotides outside the gene matches: 5. The CDR3 runs to 16 residues. CDR3 sequence (DNA): TGTGCCAGCAGCGCGCGGACTAGCGGGAGGGTCAATGAGCAGTTCTTC. As protein: CASSARTSGRVNEQFF.

This clonotype was counted ten times or more. The rearrangement joins TRBV28 to TRBJ2-1; no clear D. Germline V gene sequence: CDR1 MDHEN, CDR2 SYDVKM. The CDR3 is 14 amino acids. Trimming removed 2 bases from V and 7 bases from J, with 12 bases in between. The CDR3 nucleotides are TGTGCCAGCAGTTTAATGTACTCCCGAAATGAGCAGTTCTTC. Residues: CASSLMYSRNEQFF.

The sample holds many counts of this clonotype. This chain uses TRBV15 with TRBJ2-3, with a weak D call TRBD1 (6 bases). V was trimmed by 4 bases and J by 9 bases, leaving 11 bases between them. Germline V gene data show CDR1 as LNHNV and CDR2 as YYDKDF (reference sequence). The CDR3 loop spans 12 amino acids. The CDR3 nucleotides are TGTGCCACCAGCATTGGACAGAAGACGCAGTATTTT. This sequence encodes CATSIGQKTQYF.

The chain uses TRBV10-1 and TRBJ1-2, with D possibly matching TRBD1 (6 bases). Germline CDR1 is WNHNN and CDR2 is SYGVQD (reference sequence). The CDR3 totals 15 residues. Trimming shortened V by 8 bases and J by 4 bases, and 20 bases separated the two germline ends. The CDR3 DNA reads as TGCGCCAGCGGTATTAAGGGGGGAGTTTCCTATGGCTACACCTTC. Its translation is CASGIKGGVSYGYTF.

J is TRBJ2-7 and V is TRBV20-1, with 7 bases matching TRBD2. Germline assignment: CDR1 DFQATT and CDR2 SNEGSKA (reference sequence). The ends lost 6 bases at V and 0 bases at J; junction bases unmatched: 8. The CDR3 is 14 amino acids. The chain's CDR3 is CSAPLRGSSYEQYF. CDR3 nucleotides: TGCAGTGCCCCACTCCGCGGGAGCTCCTACGAGCAGTACTTC.

The sample holds a few counts of this clonotype. This chain joins TRBV5-5 and TRBJ1-2; no clear D. CDR1 SGHKS and CDR2 YYEKEE come from the germline V gene (reference sequence). Trimming shortened V by 0 bases and J by 6 bases, and 12 bases separated the two germline ends. This CDR3 has 14 amino acids. CDR3 nucleotides: TGTGCCAGCAGCTTGGATTTGGGCACCCATGGCTACACCTTC. This codes for CASSLDLGTHGYTF.

This clonotype was observed at least ten times. V and J are TRBV5-6 and TRBJ2-5; D is possibly TRBD1 (6 bases). V lost 3 bases and J lost 2, with 11 bases in between. CDR1 is SGHDT and CDR2 is YYEEEE in the germline V gene. This CDR3 is 14 amino acids long. The CDR3 loop is CASSWGTKQETQYF. The CDR3 region has the DNA TGTGCCAGCAGCTGGGGGACAAAACAAGAGACCCAGTACTTC.

The CDR3 sequence is CASSLAGRLNSPLHF. The DNA of the CDR3 is TGTGCCAGCAGCTTAGCGGGCAGGTTGAATTCACCCCTCCACTTT. V usage is TRBV7-8 and J usage is TRBJ1-6, with D uncertain. Germline V lookup: CDR1 SGHVS, CDR2 FQNEAQ. The CDR3 consists of 15 residues. With 0 bases removed from V and 7 bases from J, the gap between germline ends came to 10 bases.

This clonotype was seen ten or more times. V usage is TRBV9 and J usage is TRBJ2-2; D perhaps matches TRBD2 (6 bases). CDR1 is SGDLS and CDR2 is YYNGEE in the germline V gene. V was clipped by 3 bases and J by 0 bases, with 21 bases between them. The CDR3 is made up of 19 amino acids. The CDR3 reads CASSASGGLLKSNTGELFF. The CDR3 DNA reads TGTGCCAGCAGCGCCTCTGGGGGACTCTTGAAGTCGAACACCGGGGAGCTGTTTTTT.

The chain couples TRBV20-1 to TRBJ2-1; tentatively, D is TRBD2 (5 bases). Germline lookup yields CDR1 DFQATT and CDR2 SNEGSKA (reference sequence). CDR3 length: 16 residues. The V end lost 0 bases, the J end lost 2 bases, and 14 bases lay between the germline ends. The chain's CDR3 is CSARDLEGSPYNEQFF. The CDR3 DNA reads TGCAGTGCTAGAGATCTCGAAGGGAGCCCCTACAATGAGCAGTTCTTC.

This clonotype was recorded at least ten times. The J gene is TRBJ2-3, the V gene TRBV29-1, with 13 bases fitting TRBD2. V shed 1 base, J shed 2 bases, and the junction held 9 bases outside the gene matches. CDR1 SQVTM and CDR2 ANQGSEA come from the germline V gene. CDR3 size: 18 residues. The CDR3 DNA reads TGCAGCGTTGAAGTCTTACTAGCGGGGGGGCTTGTCACAGATACGCAGTATTTT. Translation gives CSVEVLLAGGLVTDTQYF.

This clonotype was seen repeatedly, ten times or more. V and J are TRBV7-6 and TRBJ2-5, with unresolved D. Trimming shortened V by 1 base and J by 1 base, and 7 bases separated the two germline ends. The CDR3 length is 14 residues. Germline V gene sequence: CDR1 SGHVS, CDR2 FNYEAQ. The CDR3 DNA is TGTGCCAGCAGCTTAGTGGGGTTCCAAGAGACCCAGTACTTC. Translating gives CASSLVGFQETQYF.

There are many counts of this clonotype. The chain has TRBV18 and TRBJ2-5; the D gene is possibly TRBD1 (6 bases). The V gene lost 6 bases and the J gene lost 2 bases, with 10 bases spanning the gap. CDR1 is KGHSH and CDR2 is LQKENI in the germline V gene. The CDR3 spans 13 residues. For the CDR3, the DNA is TGTGCCAGCTCTCGGGACAAGCAAGAGACCCAGTACTTC. Encoded protein: CASSRDKQETQYF.

This clonotype has a handful of counts. The chain has TRBV4-3 and TRBJ2-6; D remains ambiguous. Germline-derived CDR1 and CDR2 are LGHNA and YSLEER. CDR3 length: 15 amino acids. V was cut by 1 base and J by 4 bases, with 8 bases left in between. This CDR3 is CASSQGLGGANVLTF. CDR3 bases: TGCGCCAGCAGCCAAGGTCTCGGCGGGGCCAACGTCCTGACTTTC.

The chain combines TRBV27 with TRBJ2-7; perhaps TRBD2 as D (5 bases). Deletions cut 0 bases from V and 2 bases from J, with 8 bases between. CDR1 is MNHEY, CDR2 SMNVEV, per germline (reference sequence). The CDR3 runs to 14 residues. CDR3 amino acids: CASSLSGGTYEQYF. DNA for the CDR3: TGTGCCAGCAGTTTATCAGGAGGAACCTACGAGCAGTACTTC.

The gene calls are TRBV6-2 or TRBV6-3 and TRBJ2-7; no definite D call. V was clipped by 0 bases and J by 3 bases, with 9 bases between them. The CDR3 loop spans 14 amino acids. Germline CDR1 reads MNHEY; CDR2 reads SVGEGT. The CDR3 DNA follows: TGTGCCAGCAGTTACTCAACAGATTACTACGAGCAGTACTTC. Its translation: CASSYSTDYYEQYF.

The J gene is TRBJ2-2, the V gene TRBV2; D is ambiguous. The CDR3 contains 12 residues. V was shortened by 9 bases and J by 2 bases, with 7 bases between the two germline ends. From germline, CDR1 is SNHLY and CDR2 FYNNEI. CDR3 amino acids: CARESNTGELFF. The CDR3 coding sequence is TGTGCCAGGGAGAGTAACACCGGGGAGCTGTTTTTT. The variable domain in full, with the rest retrieved from reference TRBV2 and TRBJ2-2, is EPEVTQTPSHQVTQMGQEVILRCVPISNHLYFYWYRQILGQKVEFLVSFYNNEISEKSEIFDDQFSVERPDGSNFTLKIRSTKLEDSAMYFCARESNTGELFFGEGSRLTVL.